The clone carrying this T cell receptor (beta chain) was seen a few times. The antigen remains unidentified. This entry is derived from a study of identical twins. One entry per CDR3 protein, called by TCRdb with MiXCR from the 5' RACE reads. The repertoire holds about 890,000 distinct CDR3 sequences, 9% to 15% seen once, with around 1.5% in the top ten. CDR3 length: 15 amino acids. CDR1 is DFQATT, CDR2 SNEGSKA, per germline (reference sequence). With V trimmed by 4 bases and J by 5 bases, 10 bases remained unmatched. General study points: A lower insertion count was a feature of abundant cord blood beta clonotypes, with no such feature in memory repertoires.

The same data also contributed to another study, on yellow fever vaccine responses in identical twins.

V is TRBV20-1 and J is TRBJ2-5, with 10 bases identical to TRBD1. Sequences were obtained from PBMCs. The receptor was isolated from a woman aged 18-29 years in good health. CDR3 protein: CSATPGTGVLETQYF. CDR3 sequence (DNA): TGCAGTGCTACACCCGGGACAGGGGTGTTGGAGACCCAGTACTTC.